This T cell receptor beta chain came from a study of blood T cell repertoires in COVID-19. Adults between roughly 18 and 100 years of age took part from fewer than 30 US areas. In the original analysis: Amplification with reference gene primers provided the estimates of nucleated cell counts. TCRdb's copy holds only in-frame clones and misses some; the assay was immunoSEQ multiplex PCR. The DNA gave D and trimming, while V, J and clone size come from that table. This sample has over 300,000 clones; around nine tenths occur once, and the top ten carry 0.97%. The sequencing input was PBMCs or T cells enriched from blood (not recorded which). The sequence was obtained from a woman younger than 45 with acute COVID-19.

CDR3: CASTTGGLAGTQYF. The CDR3 DNA reads TGTGCCAGCACTACCGGGGGGCTAGCGGGTACGCAGTATTTT. The rearrangement links TRBV6-1 to TRBJ2-3, with 8 bases lining up with TRBD2. CDR3 size: 14 residues. In germline, CDR1 is MNHNS, CDR2 SASEGT. Unmatched junction bases numbered 11, after V lost 7 bases and J lost 8 bases.